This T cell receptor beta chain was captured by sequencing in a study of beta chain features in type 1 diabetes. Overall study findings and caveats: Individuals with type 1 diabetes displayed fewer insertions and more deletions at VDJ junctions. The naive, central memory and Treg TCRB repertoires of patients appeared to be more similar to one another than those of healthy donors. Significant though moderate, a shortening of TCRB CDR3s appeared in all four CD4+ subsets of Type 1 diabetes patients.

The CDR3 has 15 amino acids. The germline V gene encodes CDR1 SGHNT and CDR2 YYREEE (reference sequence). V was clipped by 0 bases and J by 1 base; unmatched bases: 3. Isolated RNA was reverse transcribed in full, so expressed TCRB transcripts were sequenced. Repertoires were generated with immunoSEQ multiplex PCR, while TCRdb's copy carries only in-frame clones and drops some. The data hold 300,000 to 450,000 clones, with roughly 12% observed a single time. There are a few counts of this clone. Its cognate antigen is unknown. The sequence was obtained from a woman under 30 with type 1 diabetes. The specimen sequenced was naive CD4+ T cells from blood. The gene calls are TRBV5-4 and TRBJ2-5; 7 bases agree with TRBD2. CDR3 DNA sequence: TGTGCCAGCAGCTTGGCTAGCGGCAGCCAAGAGACCCAGTACTTC. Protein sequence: CASSLASGSQETQYF.